This TCR beta chain was sequenced during a study of T cell changes during pregnancy in multiple sclerosis. Generated by immunoSEQ multiplex PCR, the TCRdb table keeps only in-frame clones and is missing some. The sample holds tens of thousands of clones, about 96% seen once. This specimen was peripheral blood, taken in the second trimester of pregnancy. This sequence originates from a female donor with multiple sclerosis, enrolled in a pregnancy study.

The chain's CDR3 is CASKATSGRGEQYF. Written as DNA, the CDR3 is TGTGCCAGCAAAGCGACTAGCGGGAGAGGCGAGCAGTACTTC. This rearrangement joins TRBV6-6 to TRBJ2-7; 12 bases agree with TRBD2. Germline lookup yields CDR1 MNHNY and CDR2 SVGAGI (reference sequence). This CDR3 is 14 amino acids long. V trimming: 7 bases; J trimming: 6 bases; junction bases outside the gene matches: 7.